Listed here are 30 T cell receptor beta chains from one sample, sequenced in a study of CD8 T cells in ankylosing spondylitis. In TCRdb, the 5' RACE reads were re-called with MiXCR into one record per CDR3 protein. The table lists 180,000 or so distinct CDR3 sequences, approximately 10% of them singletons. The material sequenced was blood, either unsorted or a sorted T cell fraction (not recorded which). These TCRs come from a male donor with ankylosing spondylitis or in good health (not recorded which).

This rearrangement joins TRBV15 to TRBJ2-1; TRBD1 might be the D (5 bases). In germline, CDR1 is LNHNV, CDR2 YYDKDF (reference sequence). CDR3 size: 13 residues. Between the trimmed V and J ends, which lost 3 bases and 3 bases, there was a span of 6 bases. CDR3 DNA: TGTGCCACCAGCAGGGACATCTACAATGAGCAGTTCTTC. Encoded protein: CATSRDIYNEQFF.

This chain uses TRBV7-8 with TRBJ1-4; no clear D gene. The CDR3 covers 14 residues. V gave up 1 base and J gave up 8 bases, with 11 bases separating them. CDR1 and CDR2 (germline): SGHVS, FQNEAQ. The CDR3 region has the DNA TGTGCCAGCAGCTTAGTTAGGAGGGAAGAAAAACTGTTTTTT. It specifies CASSLVRREEKLFF.

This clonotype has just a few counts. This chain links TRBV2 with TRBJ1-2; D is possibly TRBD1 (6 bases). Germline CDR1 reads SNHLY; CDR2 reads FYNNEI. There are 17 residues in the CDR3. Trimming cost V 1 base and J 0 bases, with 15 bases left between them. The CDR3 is CASSEERTAVSNYGYTF. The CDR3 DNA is TGTGCCAGCAGTGAAGAAAGGACAGCAGTTTCTAACTATGGCTACACCTTC. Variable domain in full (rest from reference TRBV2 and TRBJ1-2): EPEVTQTPSHQVTQMGQEVILRCVPISNHLYFYWYRQILGQKVEFLVSFYNNEISEKSEIFDDQFSVERPDGSNFTLKIRSTKLEDSAMYFCASSEERTAVSNYGYTFGSGTRLTVV.

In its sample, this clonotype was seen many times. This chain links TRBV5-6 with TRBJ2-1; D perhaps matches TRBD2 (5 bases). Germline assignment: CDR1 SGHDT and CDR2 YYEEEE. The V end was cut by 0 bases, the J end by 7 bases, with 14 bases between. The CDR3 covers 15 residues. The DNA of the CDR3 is TGTGCCAGCAGCTTGGGAGTAGCGATCGTAAATGAGCAGTTCTTC. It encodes CASSLGVAIVNEQFF.

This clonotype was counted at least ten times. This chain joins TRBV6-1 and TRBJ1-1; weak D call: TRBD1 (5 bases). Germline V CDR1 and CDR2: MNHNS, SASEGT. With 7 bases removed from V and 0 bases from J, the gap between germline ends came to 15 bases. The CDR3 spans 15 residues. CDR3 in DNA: TGTGCCAGCACCCCGGGGGGGAATATGAACACTGAAGCTTTCTTT. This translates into CASTPGGNMNTEAFF.

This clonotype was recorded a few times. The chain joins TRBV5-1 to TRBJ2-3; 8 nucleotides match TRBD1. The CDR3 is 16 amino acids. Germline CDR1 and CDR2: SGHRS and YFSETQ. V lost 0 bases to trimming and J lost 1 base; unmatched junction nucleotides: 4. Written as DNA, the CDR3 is TGCGCCAGCAGCTTGGCCGGACAGGGTGGCACAGATACGCAGTATTTT. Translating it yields CASSLAGQGGTDTQYF. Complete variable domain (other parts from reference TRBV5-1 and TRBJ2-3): KAGVTQTPRYLIKTRGQQVTLSCSPISGHRSVSWYQQTPGQGLQFLFEYFSETQRNKGNFPGRFSGRQFSNSRSEMNVSTLELGDSALYLCASSLAGQGGTDTQYFGPGTRLTVL.

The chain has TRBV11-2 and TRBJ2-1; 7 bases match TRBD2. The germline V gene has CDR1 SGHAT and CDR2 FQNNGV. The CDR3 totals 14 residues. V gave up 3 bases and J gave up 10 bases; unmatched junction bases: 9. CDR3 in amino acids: CASSFSGPGGEQFF. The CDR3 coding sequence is TGTGCCAGCAGCTTTAGCGGGCCCGGGGGAGAGCAGTTCTTC.

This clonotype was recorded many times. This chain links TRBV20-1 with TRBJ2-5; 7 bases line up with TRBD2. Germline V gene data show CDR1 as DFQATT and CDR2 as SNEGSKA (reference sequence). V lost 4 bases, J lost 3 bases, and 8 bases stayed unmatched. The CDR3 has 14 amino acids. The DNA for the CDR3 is TGCAGTGCTACGATGGGCGGGGGTAAAGAGACCCAGTACTTC. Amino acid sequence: CSATMGGGKETQYF.

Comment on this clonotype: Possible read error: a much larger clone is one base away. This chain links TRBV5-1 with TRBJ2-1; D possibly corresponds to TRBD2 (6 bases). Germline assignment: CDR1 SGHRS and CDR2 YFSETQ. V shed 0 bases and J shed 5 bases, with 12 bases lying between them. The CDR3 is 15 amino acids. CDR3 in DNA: TGCGCCAGCAGCTTGGTTGGTAGCGGAGACAATGAGCAGTTCTTC. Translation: CASSLVGSGDNEQFF.

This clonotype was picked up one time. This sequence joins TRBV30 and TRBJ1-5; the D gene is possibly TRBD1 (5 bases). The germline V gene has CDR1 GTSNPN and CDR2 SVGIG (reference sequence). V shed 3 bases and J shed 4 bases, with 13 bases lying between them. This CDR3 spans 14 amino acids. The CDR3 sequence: CAWRGAGGNQPQHF. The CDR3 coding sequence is TGTGCCTGGAGAGGGGCCGGGGGGAATCAGCCCCAGCATTTT.

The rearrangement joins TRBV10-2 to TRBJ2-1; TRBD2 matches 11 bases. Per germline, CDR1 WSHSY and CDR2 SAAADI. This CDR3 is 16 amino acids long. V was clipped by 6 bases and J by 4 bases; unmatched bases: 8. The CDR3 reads CASRETPSGGYNEQFF. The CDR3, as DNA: TGCGCCAGCAGAGAAACCCCTAGCGGGGGGTACAATGAGCAGTTCTTC.

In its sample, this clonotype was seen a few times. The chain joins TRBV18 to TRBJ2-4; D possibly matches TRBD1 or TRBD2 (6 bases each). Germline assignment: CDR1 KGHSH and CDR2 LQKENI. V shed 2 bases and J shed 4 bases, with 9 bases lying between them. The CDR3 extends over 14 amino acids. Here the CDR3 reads CASSPEGGKNIQYF. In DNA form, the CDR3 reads TGTGCCAGCTCACCAGAGGGGGGAAAAAACATTCAGTACTTC.

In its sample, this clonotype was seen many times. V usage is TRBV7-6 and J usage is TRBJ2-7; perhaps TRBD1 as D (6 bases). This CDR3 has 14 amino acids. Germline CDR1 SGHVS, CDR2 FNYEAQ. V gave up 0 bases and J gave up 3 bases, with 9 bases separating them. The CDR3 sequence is CASSLAGQNYEQYF. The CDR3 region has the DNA TGTGCCAGCAGCTTAGCAGGACAGAACTACGAGCAGTACTTC. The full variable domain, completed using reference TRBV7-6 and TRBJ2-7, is GAGVSQSPRYKVTKRGQDVALRCDPISGHVSLYWYRQALGQGPEFLTYFNYEAQQDKSGLPNDRFSAERPEGSISTLTIQRTEQRDSAMYRCASSLAGQNYEQYFGPGTRLTVT.

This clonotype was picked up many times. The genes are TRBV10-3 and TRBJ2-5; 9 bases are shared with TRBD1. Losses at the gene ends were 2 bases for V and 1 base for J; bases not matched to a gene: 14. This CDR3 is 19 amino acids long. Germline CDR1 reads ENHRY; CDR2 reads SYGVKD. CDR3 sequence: CAISEIGQGTPKPQETQYF. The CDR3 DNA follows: TGTGCCATCAGTGAGATTGGACAGGGGACGCCGAAGCCCCAAGAGACCCAGTACTTC.

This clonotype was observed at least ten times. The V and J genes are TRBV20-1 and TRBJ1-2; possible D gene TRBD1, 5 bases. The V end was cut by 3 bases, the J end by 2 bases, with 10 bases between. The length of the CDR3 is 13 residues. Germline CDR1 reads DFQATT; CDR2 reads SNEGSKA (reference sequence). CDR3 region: CSASGGLNYGYTF. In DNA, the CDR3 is TGCAGTGCTAGTGGGGGTTTGAACTATGGCTACACCTTC.

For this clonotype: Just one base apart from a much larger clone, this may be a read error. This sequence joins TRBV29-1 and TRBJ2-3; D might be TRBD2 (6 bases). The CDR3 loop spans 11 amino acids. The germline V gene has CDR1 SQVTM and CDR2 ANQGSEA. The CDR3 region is CSVEGEDRQYF. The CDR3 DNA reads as TGCAGCGTGGAGGGAGAGGATAGGCAGTATTTT.

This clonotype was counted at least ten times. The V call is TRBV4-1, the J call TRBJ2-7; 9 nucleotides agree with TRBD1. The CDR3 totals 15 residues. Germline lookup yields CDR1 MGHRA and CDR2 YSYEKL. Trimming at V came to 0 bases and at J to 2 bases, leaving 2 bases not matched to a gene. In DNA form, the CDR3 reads TGCGCCAGCAGCCAAGATAGGACAGGGGCCTACGAGCAGTACTTC. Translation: CASSQDRTGAYEQYF.

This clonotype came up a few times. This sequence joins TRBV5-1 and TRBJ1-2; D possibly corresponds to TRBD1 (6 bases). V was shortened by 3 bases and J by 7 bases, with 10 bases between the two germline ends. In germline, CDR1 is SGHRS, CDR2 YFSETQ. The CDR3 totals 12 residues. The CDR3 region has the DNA TGCGCCAGCAGCTGGGACACGAGTGGCTACACCTTC. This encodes CASSWDTSGYTF.

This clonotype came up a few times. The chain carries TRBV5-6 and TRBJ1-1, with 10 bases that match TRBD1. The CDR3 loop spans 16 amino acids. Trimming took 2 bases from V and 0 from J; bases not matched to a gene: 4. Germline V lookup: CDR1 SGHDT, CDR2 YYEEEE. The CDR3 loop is CASSFGTGAMNTEAFF. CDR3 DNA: TGTGCCAGCAGCTTCGGGACAGGGGCCATGAACACTGAAGCTTTCTTT.

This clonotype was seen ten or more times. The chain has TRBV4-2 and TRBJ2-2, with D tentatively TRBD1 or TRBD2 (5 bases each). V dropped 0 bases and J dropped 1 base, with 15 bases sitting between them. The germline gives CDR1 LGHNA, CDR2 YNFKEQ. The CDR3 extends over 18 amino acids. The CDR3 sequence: CASSQDEGRVMNTGELFF. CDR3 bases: TGTGCCAGCAGCCAAGATGAGGGACGGGTGATGAACACCGGGGAGCTGTTTTTT.

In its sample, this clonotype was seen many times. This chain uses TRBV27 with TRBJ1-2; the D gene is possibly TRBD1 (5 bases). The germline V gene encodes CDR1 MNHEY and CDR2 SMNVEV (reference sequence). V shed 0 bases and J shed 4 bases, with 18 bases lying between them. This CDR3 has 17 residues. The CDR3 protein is CASSLSPDGGDVYGYTF. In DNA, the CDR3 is TGTGCCAGCAGTTTATCCCCCGACGGAGGGGATGTCTATGGCTACACCTTC.

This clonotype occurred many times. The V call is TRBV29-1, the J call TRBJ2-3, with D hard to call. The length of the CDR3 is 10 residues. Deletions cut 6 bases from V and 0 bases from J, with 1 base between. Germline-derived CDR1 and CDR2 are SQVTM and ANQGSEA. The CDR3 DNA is TGCAGCGTAAGCACAGATACGCAGTATTTT. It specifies CSVSTDTQYF.

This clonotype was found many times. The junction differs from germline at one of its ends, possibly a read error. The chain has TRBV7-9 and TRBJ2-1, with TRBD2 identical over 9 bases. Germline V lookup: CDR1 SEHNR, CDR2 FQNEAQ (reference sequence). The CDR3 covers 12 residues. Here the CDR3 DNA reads TGTGCCAGCAGCTTCCCGGGACTAGCCTCAATCTTC. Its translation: CASSFPGLASIF.

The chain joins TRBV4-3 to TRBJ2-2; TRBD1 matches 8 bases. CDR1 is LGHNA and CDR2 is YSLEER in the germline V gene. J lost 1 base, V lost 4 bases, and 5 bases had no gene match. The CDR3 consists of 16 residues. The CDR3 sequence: CASSLTGGRNTGELFF. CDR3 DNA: TGCGCCAGCAGCCTCACAGGGGGTCGGAACACCGGGGAGCTGTTTTTT.

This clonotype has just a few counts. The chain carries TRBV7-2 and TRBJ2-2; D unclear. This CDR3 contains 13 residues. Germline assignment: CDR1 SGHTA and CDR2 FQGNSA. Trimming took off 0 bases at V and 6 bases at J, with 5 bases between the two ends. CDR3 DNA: TGTGCCAGCAGCTTAGCAGGGTCCGGGGAGCTGTTTTTT. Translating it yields CASSLAGSGELFF.

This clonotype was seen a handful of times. CDR3 coding DNA: TGTGCCAGCAGCTTACTAGCGGGAGTCCCAGATACGCAGTATTTT. It encodes CASSLLAGVPDTQYF. V usage is TRBV7-2 and J usage is TRBJ2-3; 10 nucleotides line up with TRBD2. J was trimmed by 4 bases and V by 2 bases; bases with no gene match: 3. Looked up from germline, CDR1 is SGHTA and CDR2 is FQGNSA. This CDR3 region has 15 residues. Complete variable domain (other parts from reference TRBV7-2 and TRBJ2-3): GAGVSQSPSNKVTEKGKDVELRCDPISGHTALYWYRQSLGQGLEFLIYFQGNSAPDKSGLPSDRFSAERTGGSVSTLTIQRTQQEDSAVYLCASSLLAGVPDTQYFGPGTRLTVL.

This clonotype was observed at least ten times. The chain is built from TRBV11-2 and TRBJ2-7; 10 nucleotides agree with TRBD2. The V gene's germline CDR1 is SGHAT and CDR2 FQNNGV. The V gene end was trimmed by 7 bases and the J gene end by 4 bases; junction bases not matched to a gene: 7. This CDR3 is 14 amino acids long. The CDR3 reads CASTWPGLAYEQYF. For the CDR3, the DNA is TGTGCCAGCACTTGGCCGGGACTAGCGTACGAGCAGTACTTC.

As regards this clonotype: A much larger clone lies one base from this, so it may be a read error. CDR3 nucleotide sequence: TGTGCCGGCAGTTTTTTCGGCGGGGGGTTAACAGATACGCAGTATTTT. Translation: CAGSFFGGGLTDTQYF. J is TRBJ2-3 and V is TRBV12-3 or TRBV12-4; 8 bases are a match to TRBD2. There are 16 residues in the CDR3.

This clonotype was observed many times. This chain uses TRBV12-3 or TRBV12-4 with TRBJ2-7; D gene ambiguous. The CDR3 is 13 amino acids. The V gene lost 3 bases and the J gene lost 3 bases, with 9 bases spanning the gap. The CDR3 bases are TGTGCCAGCAGTTTGGTGGATGGCTACGAGCAGTACTTC. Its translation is CASSLVDGYEQYF.

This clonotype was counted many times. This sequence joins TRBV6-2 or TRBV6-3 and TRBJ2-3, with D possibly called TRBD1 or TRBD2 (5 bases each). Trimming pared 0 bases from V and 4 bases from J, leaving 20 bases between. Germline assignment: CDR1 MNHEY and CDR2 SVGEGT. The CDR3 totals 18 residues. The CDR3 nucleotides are TGTGCCAGCAGTTACTCCCCAGAGGGATACCTGGGGGCAGATACGCAGTATTTT. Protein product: CASSYSPEGYLGADTQYF.